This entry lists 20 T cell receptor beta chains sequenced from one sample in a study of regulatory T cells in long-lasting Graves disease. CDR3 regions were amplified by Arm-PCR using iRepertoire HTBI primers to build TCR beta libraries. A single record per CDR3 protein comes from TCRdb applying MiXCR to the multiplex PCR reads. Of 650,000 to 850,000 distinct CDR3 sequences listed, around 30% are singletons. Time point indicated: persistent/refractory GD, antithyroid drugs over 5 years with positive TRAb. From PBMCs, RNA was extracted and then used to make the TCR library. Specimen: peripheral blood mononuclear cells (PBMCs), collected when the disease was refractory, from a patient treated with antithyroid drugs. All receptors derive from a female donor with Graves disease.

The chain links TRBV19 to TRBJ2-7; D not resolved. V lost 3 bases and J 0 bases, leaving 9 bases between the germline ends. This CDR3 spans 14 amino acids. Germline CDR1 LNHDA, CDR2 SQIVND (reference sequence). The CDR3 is CASSMAPGSYEQYF. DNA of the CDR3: TGTGCCAGTAGTATGGCCCCGGGCTCCTACGAGCAGTACTTC.

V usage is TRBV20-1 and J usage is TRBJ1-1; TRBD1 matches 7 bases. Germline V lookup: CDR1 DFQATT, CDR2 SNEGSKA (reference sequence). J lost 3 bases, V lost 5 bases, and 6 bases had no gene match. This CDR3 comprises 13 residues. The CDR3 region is CSASGGGDTEAFF. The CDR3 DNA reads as TGCAGTGCTTCAGGGGGAGGGGACACTGAAGCTTTCTTT.

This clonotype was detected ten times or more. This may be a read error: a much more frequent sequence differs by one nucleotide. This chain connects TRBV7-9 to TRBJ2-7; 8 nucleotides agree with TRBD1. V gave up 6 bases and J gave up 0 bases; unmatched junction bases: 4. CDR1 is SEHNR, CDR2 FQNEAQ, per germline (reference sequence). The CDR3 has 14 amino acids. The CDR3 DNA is TGTGCCAGCAGTTTGGGACAGGTCTCCTACGAGCAGTACTTC. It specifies CASSLGQVSYEQYF.

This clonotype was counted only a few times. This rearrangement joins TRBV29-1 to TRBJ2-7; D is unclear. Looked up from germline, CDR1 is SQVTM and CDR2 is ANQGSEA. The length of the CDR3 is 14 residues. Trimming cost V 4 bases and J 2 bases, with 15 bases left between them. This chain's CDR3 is CSVAPGKGTYEQYF. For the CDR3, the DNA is TGCAGCGTTGCCCCAGGAAAAGGGACCTACGAGCAGTACTTC.

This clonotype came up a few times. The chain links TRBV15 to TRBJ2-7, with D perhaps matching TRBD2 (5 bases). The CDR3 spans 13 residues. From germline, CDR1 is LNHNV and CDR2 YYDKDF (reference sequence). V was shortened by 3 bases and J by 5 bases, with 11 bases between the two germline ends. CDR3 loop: CATSSPGFNEQYF. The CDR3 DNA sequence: TGTGCCACCAGCAGTCCGGGGTTCAACGAGCAGTACTTC.

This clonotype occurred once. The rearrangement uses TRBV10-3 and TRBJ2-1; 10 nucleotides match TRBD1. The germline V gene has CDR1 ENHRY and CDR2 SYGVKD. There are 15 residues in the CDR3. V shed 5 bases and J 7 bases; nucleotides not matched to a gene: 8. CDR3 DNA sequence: TGTGCCATCAGTAAGACAGGGGGCGCGGGTAATGAGCAGTTCTTC. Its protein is CAISKTGGAGNEQFF.

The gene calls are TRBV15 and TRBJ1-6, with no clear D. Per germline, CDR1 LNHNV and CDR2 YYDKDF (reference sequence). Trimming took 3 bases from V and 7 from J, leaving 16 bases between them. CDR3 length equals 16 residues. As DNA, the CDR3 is TGTGCCACCAGCAGCGACGGACCGGCAATGAATTCACCCCTCCACTTT. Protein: CATSSDGPAMNSPLHF.

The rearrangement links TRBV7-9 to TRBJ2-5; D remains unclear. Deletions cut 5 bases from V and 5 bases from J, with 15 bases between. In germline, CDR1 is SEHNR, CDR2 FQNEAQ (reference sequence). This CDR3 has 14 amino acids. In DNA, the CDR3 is TGTGCCAGCAGCCCCCTTGTAGGGATGGAGACCCAGTACTTC. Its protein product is CASSPLVGMETQYF.

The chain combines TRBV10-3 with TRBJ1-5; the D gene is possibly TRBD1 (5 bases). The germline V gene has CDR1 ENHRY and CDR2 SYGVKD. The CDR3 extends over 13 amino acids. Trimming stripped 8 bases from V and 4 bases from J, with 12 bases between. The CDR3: CAIRGVGNQPQHF. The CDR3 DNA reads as TGTGCCATCCGAGGGGTTGGAAATCAGCCCCAGCATTTT.

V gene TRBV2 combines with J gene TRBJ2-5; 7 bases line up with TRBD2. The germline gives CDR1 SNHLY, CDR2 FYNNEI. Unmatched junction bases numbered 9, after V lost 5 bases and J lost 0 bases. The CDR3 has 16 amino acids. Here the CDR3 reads CASSYGLAEYQETQYF. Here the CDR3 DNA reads TGTGCCAGCAGTTACGGCCTAGCGGAGTACCAAGAGACCCAGTACTTC.

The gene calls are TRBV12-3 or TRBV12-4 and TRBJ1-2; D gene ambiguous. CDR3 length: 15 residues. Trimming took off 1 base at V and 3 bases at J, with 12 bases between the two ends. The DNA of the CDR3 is TGTGCCAGCAGTTTAGAAACAGAGAATTACTATGGCTACACCTTC. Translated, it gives CASSLETENYYGYTF.

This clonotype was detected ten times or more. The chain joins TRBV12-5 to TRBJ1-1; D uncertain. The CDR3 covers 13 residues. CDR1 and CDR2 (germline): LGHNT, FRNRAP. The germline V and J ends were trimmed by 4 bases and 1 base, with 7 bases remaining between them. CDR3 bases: TGTGCTAGTGGTTCCTACAGGAACACTGAAGCTTTCTTT. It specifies CASGSYRNTEAFF.

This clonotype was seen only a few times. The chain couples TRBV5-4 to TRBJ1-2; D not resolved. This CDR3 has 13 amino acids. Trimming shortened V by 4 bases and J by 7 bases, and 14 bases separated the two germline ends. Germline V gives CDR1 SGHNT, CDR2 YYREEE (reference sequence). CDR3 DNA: TGTGCCAGCAGCGACACGGGGTCTTCTGGCTACACCTTC. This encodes CASSDTGSSGYTF. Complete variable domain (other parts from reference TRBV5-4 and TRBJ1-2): ETGVTQSPTHLIKTRGQQVTLRCSSQSGHNTVSWYQQALGQGPQFIFQYYREEENGRGNFPPRFSGLQFPNYSSELNVNALELDDSALYLCASSDTGSSGYTFGSGTRLTVV.

As DNA, the CDR3 is TGCAGTGCTAGGGGAGTAGCGAAAAGCTCCTACGAGCAGTACTTC. Amino acids: CSARGVAKSSYEQYF. V gene TRBV20-1 combines with J gene TRBJ2-7; weak D call: TRBD2 (5 bases). V was trimmed by 3 bases and J by 0 bases, leaving 15 bases between them. Germline-derived CDR1 and CDR2 are DFQATT and SNEGSKA (reference sequence). The CDR3 sequence is 15 residues long.

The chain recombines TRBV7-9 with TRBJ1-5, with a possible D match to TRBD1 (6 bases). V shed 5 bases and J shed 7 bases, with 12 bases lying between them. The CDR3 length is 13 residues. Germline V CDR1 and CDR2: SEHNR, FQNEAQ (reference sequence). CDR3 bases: TGTGCCAGCAGCCCTACAGGGACCCAGCCCCAGCATTTT. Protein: CASSPTGTQPQHF.

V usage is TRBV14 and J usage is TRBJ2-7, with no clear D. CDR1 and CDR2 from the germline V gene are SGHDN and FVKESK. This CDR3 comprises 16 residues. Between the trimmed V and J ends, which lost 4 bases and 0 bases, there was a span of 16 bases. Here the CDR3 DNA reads TGTGCCAGCAGCCGGGCCATGACGGCAAGCTCCTACGAGCAGTACTTC. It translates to CASSRAMTASSYEQYF.

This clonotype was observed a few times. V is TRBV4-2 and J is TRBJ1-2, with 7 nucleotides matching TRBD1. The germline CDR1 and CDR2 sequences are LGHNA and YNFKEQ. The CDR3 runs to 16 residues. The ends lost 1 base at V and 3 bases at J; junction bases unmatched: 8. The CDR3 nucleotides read TGTGCCAGCAGCCAAGGGTACAGGGGCGCGGACTATGGCTACACCTTC. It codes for CASSQGYRGADYGYTF.

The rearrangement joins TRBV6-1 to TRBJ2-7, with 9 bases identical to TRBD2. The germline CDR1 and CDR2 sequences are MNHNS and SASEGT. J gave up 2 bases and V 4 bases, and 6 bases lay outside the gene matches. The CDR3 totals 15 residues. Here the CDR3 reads CASSAGGGRAYEQYF. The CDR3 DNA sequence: TGTGCCAGCAGTGCCGGGGGCGGGAGGGCCTACGAGCAGTACTTC.

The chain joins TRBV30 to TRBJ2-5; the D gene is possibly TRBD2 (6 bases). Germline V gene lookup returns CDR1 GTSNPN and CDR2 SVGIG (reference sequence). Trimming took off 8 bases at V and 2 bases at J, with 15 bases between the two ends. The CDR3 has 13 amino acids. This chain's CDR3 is CASGRDGQETQYF. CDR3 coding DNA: TGTGCCAGCGGGCGGGACGGACAAGAGACCCAGTACTTC.

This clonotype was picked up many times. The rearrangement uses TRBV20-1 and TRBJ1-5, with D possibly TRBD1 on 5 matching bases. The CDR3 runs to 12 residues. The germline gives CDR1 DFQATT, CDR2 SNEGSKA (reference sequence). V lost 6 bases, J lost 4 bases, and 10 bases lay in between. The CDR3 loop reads CSASTANQPQHF. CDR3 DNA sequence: TGCAGTGCCTCGACAGCGAATCAGCCCCAGCATTTT.